The 28 T cell receptor beta chains below all came from one sample that was sequenced in a study of blood T cell repertoires in COVID-19. Some clones are missing from TCRdb's copy, which holds only in-frame ones; the method was immunoSEQ multiplex PCR. The sample lists 250,000 to 350,000 clones, 87% occurring once. Material for sequencing was PBMCs or T cells enriched from blood (not recorded which). These receptors all come from a woman aged 30 to 39 who had recovered from COVID-19.

The chain employs TRBV11-2 and TRBJ2-1, with a weak D call TRBD1 (6 bases). Germline CDR1 and CDR2: SGHAT and FQNNGV. This CDR3 region has 15 residues. Trimming stripped 5 bases from V and 6 bases from J, with 17 bases between. CDR3 DNA: TGTGCCAGCAGCCGACAGGCCCAAACGGGCAATGAGCAGTTCTTC. This gives the protein CASSRQAQTGNEQFF.

The chain recombines TRBV4-1 with TRBJ2-4, with 9 bases that match TRBD2. V lost 6 bases to trimming and J lost 0 bases; unmatched junction nucleotides: 9. The CDR3 runs to 17 residues. Germline loops: CDR1 MGHRA, CDR2 YSYEKL. The CDR3 sequence: CASRALGGGEAKNIQYF. In nucleotides, the CDR3 is TGCGCCAGCAGGGCCCTGGGCGGGGGGGAAGCCAAAAACATTCAGTACTTC.

The chain has TRBV7-9 and TRBJ1-1; 8 bases match TRBD1. Germline lookup yields CDR1 SEHNR and CDR2 FQNEAQ (reference sequence). This CDR3 has 15 amino acids. Trimming removed 3 bases from V and 5 bases from J; junction bases left unmatched: 8. The CDR3 DNA reads TGTGCCAGCAGCTTGGCAGGGGGCTTTAGGACTGAAGCTTTCTTT. This encodes CASSLAGGFRTEAFF.

V and J are TRBV11-2 and TRBJ1-4; 8 positions agree with TRBD1. Germline trimming cut 1 base from V and 7 bases from J; bases unmatched to any gene: 11. Germline V gives CDR1 SGHAT, CDR2 FQNNGV. The CDR3 covers 17 residues. CDR3 sequence: CASSLGANRGIGEKLFF. Written as DNA, the CDR3 is TGTGCCAGCAGCTTAGGGGCCAACAGGGGGATAGGTGAAAAACTGTTTTTT.

This chain links TRBV7-8 with TRBJ1-4; 8 nucleotides line up with TRBD1. Germline CDR1 SGHVS, CDR2 FQNEAQ. The CDR3 has 15 residues. With V trimmed by 4 bases and J by 2 bases, 3 bases remained unmatched. This CDR3 reads CASSYRTGTNEKLFF. The CDR3 DNA follows: TGTGCCAGCAGCTATAGGACAGGGACTAATGAAAAACTGTTTTTT.

This chain connects TRBV27 to TRBJ1-1; D not certain. Trimming pared 4 bases from V and 4 bases from J, leaving 7 bases between. This CDR3 has 12 residues. Germline CDR1 MNHEY, CDR2 SMNVEV (reference sequence). CDR3 protein: CASSSGFTEAFF. CDR3 sequence (DNA): TGTGCCAGCAGTTCGGGATTCACTGAAGCTTTCTTT.

Remarks on this clone: This specimen includes other DNA sequences encoding the same CDR3. The CDR3 nucleotides are TGTGCCAGCAGTGAACAGGGGTTCTACGAGCAGTACTTC. It codes for CASSEQGFYEQYF. The chain joins TRBV6-1 to TRBJ2-7, with a possible D match to TRBD1 (6 bases). Germline lookup yields CDR1 MNHNS and CDR2 SASEGT. The CDR3 runs to 13 residues. The V end lost 2 bases, the J end lost 3 bases, and 8 bases lay between the germline ends.

The J gene is TRBJ1-4, the V gene TRBV19; TRBD1 matches 9 bases. From germline, CDR1 is LNHDA and CDR2 SQIVND (reference sequence). V lost 3 bases to trimming and J lost 10 bases; unmatched junction nucleotides: 9. The CDR3 runs to 15 residues. The CDR3 coding sequence is TGTGCCAGTAGTATTACCGGGACAGGGTCGGGAAAACTGTTTTTT. Residues: CASSITGTGSGKLFF.

J is TRBJ1-4 and V is TRBV7-9, with TRBD1 matching over 7 bases. CDR1 and CDR2 (germline): SEHNR, FQNEAQ (reference sequence). This CDR3 comprises 15 residues. V lost 6 bases to trimming and J lost 8 bases; unmatched junction nucleotides: 12. In DNA, the CDR3 is TGTGCCAGCAGACCCGAGACCGACAGGGCGGAAAAACTGTTTTTT. It yields the protein CASRPETDRAEKLFF.

The chain carries TRBV5-1 and TRBJ2-2; 9 nucleotides align to TRBD1. Germline-derived CDR1 and CDR2 are SGHRS and YFSETQ. This CDR3 region has 15 residues. The V gene end was trimmed by 0 bases and the J gene end by 10 bases; junction bases not matched to a gene: 7. CDR3 protein: CASSLDRQGVTELFF. Here the CDR3 DNA reads TGCGCCAGCAGCTTGGATAGACAGGGGGTTACGGAGCTGTTTTTT.

There are a few counts of this clone. The chain uses TRBV7-9 and TRBJ1-5, with TRBD1 matching 7 bases. CDR3 length equals 15 residues. The V and J ends lost 1 base and 4 bases, in that order; junction bases with no gene match: 4. CDR1 and CDR2 from the germline V gene are SEHNR and FQNEAQ (reference sequence). CDR3 DNA sequence: TGTGCCAGCAGCTTAGACAGGGGCCCAAATCAGCCCCAGCATTTT. This gives the protein CASSLDRGPNQPQHF.

CDR3 protein: CASRAGGKPPGELFF. In DNA form, the CDR3 reads TGTGCCAGTAGGGCGGGGGGAAAGCCTCCCGGGGAGCTGTTTTTT. The chain carries TRBV19 and TRBJ2-2, with 8 bases lining up with TRBD2. The V and J ends lost 6 bases and 6 bases, in that order; junction bases with no gene match: 9. Germline CDR1 is LNHDA and CDR2 is SQIVND (reference sequence). The CDR3 spans 15 residues.

The genes are TRBV6-5 and TRBJ1-2; 9 nucleotides match TRBD1. J gave up 8 bases and V 6 bases, and 4 bases lay outside the gene matches. There are 12 residues in the CDR3. The germline CDR1 and CDR2 sequences are MNHEY and SVGAGI. CDR3 loop: CASRVTGGGYTF. The CDR3 region has the DNA TGTGCCAGCAGGGTGACAGGGGGAGGCTACACCTTC.

The CDR3 nucleotides read TGTGCCAGCAGCTTACATAGCGGGGGGACCTACGAGCAGTACTTC. This encodes CASSLHSGGTYEQYF. V usage is TRBV7-2 and J usage is TRBJ2-7; 10 bases line up with TRBD2. J lost 2 bases, V lost 2 bases, and 3 bases had no gene match. The CDR3 totals 15 residues. The V gene's germline CDR1 is SGHTA and CDR2 FQGNSA.

The chain links TRBV30 to TRBJ1-2; 9 nucleotides align to TRBD1. Germline V lookup: CDR1 GTSNPN, CDR2 SVGIG (reference sequence). The CDR3 is 13 residues long. Trimming cost V 3 bases and J 5 bases; bases outside gene matches: 4. CDR3 in amino acids: CAWRDDRGYGYTF. As DNA, the CDR3 is TGTGCCTGGAGGGACGACAGGGGGTATGGCTACACCTTC.

The chain has TRBV28 and TRBJ2-7; TRBD1 aligns across 7 bases. Per germline, CDR1 MDHEN and CDR2 SYDVKM. This CDR3 is built from 13 residues. With 8 bases clipped from V and 3 bases from J, the junction kept 7 bases outside the gene matches. Written as DNA, the CDR3 is TGTGCCAGCCTTAAAGGGGACAGCTACGAGCAGTACTTC. Protein product: CASLKGDSYEQYF.

The chain carries TRBV5-1 and TRBJ2-1; TRBD2 aligns across 11 bases. Germline V lookup: CDR1 SGHRS, CDR2 YFSETQ. The CDR3 extends over 14 amino acids. The J segment lost 7 bases and the V segment lost 9 bases, leaving 9 bases of the junction unmatched. DNA of the CDR3: TGCGCCACAGCACTAGCGGGGGCGTGGAATGAGCAGTTCTTC. Amino acids: CATALAGAWNEQFF.

V and J are TRBV7-9 and TRBJ2-1; maybe TRBD2 (6 bases). This CDR3 spans 15 amino acids. The V end lost 3 bases, the J end lost 5 bases, and 14 bases lay between the germline ends. Germline CDR1 reads SEHNR; CDR2 reads FQNEAQ (reference sequence). DNA for the CDR3: TGTGCCAGCAGCTTTTCCTCTGGAGGGCACAATGAGCAGTTCTTC. This gives the protein CASSFSSGGHNEQFF.

The chain has TRBV28 and TRBJ1-1; D not resolved. This CDR3 has 12 residues. Germline V gene data show CDR1 as MDHEN and CDR2 as SYDVKM. V lost 5 bases and J lost 11, with 15 bases in between. In DNA, the CDR3 is TGTGCCAGCAGTCCCGTTTTTGGGCCGGCTTTCTTT. Translating gives CASSPVFGPAFF.

V and J are TRBV6-5 and TRBJ2-5, with 10 positions matching TRBD2. The germline CDR1 and CDR2 sequences are MNHEY and SVGAGI. The CDR3 runs 14 residues. The ends lost 6 bases at V and 6 bases at J; junction bases unmatched: 7. The CDR3 DNA reads as TGTGCCAGCAGCCGTAGCGGGGGGTTGAAGACCCAGTACTTC. It is translated as CASSRSGGLKTQYF.

The rearrangement links TRBV25-1 to TRBJ1-1; TRBD1 matches 7 bases. This CDR3 is 13 amino acids long. V gave up 4 bases and J gave up 7 bases; unmatched junction bases: 6. In germline, CDR1 is MGHDK, CDR2 SYGVNS. The CDR3, as DNA: TGTGCCAGCAGTGGACAGGGAATGGTTGAAGCTTTCTTT. Its protein product is CASSGQGMVEAFF.

The chain combines TRBV9 with TRBJ1-1; the D gene is possibly TRBD1 (6 bases). The V and J ends lost 3 bases and 0 bases respectively, with 15 bases between them. The CDR3 runs 16 residues. Germline lookup yields CDR1 SGDLS and CDR2 YYNGEE. The CDR3, as DNA: TGTGCCAGCAGCGACGCAGGGGCCGGAGTGAACACTGAAGCTTTCTTT. Translation: CASSDAGAGVNTEAFF.

The CDR3 spells CASSYSSTYTEAFF. The CDR3 DNA sequence: TGTGCCAGCAGTTACTCGAGTACCTACACTGAAGCTTTCTTT. V usage is TRBV6-5 and J usage is TRBJ1-1, with no clear D. Trimming cost V 0 bases and J 3 bases, with 8 bases left between them. The germline gives CDR1 MNHEY, CDR2 SVGAGI. The length of the CDR3 is 14 residues.

The CDR3 DNA reads TGTGCCAGCAGCTTAGGGGACAGGGGGATAGGGCAGCCCCAGCATTTT. It is translated as CASSLGDRGIGQPQHF. The chain couples TRBV7-8 to TRBJ1-5; 11 bases are shared with TRBD1. V dropped 1 base and J dropped 7; count of bases not matched to a gene: 6. Germline assignment: CDR1 SGHVS and CDR2 FQNEAQ. CDR3 size: 16 residues. Full variable domain (outside the CDR3, taken from reference TRBV7-8 and TRBJ1-5): GAGVSQSPRYKVAKRGQDVALRCDPISGHVSLFWYQQALGQGPEFLTYFQNEAQLDKSGLPSDRFFAERPEGSVSTLKIQRTQQEDSAVYLCASSLGDRGIGQPQHFGDGTRLSIL.

The chain links TRBV5-1 to TRBJ2-3; 7 bases agree with TRBD1. Germline CDR1 reads SGHRS; CDR2 reads YFSETQ. V was clipped by 4 bases and J by 2 bases; unmatched bases: 4. The CDR3 loop spans 14 amino acids. The CDR3 reads CASSVGTVTDTQYF. Here the CDR3 DNA reads TGCGCCAGCAGCGTCGGGACAGTCACAGATACGCAGTATTTT.

In this sample, this clone turned up once. The rearrangement links TRBV28 to TRBJ1-2; 8 bases are shared with TRBD1. This CDR3 is built from 13 residues. From germline, CDR1 is MDHEN and CDR2 SYDVKM. Germline trimming cut 7 bases from V and 5 bases from J; bases unmatched to any gene: 6. CDR3 region: CASTTGGEYGYTF. CDR3 sequence (DNA): TGTGCCAGCACTACAGGGGGGGAATATGGCTACACCTTC.

This chain links TRBV19 with TRBJ1-5; weak D call: TRBD1 (5 bases). Germline V gene data show CDR1 as LNHDA and CDR2 as SQIVND (reference sequence). This CDR3 contains 19 residues. Between the trimmed V and J ends, which lost 4 bases and 4 bases, there was a span of 26 bases. The CDR3 DNA reads as TGTGCCAGTAGTACCACTAGGGAGACACCACGGGAGGGGAATCAGCCCCAGCATTTT. Translation: CASSTTRETPREGNQPQHF.

J is TRBJ1-6 and V is TRBV21-1; the table's TRBD1 call for D was not verified on the DNA. TRBV21-1 is a documented pseudogene. The CDR3 is 14 residues long. CDR3 protein: CASSKGQGNSPLHF. CDR3 sequence (DNA): TGTGCCAGCAGCAAGGGACAGGGGAATTCACCCCTCCACTTT.